A single sample is the source of the 13 T cell receptor beta chains below, sequenced in a study of blood T cell repertoires in COVID-19. TCRdb keeps only in-frame clones here, not all; method: immunoSEQ multiplex PCR. The data show roughly 40,000 clones, with about 92% seen just once and 0.35% to 0.4% held by the top ten. The sequenced sample was peripheral blood. The receptors stem from a man in his forties or fifties with COVID-19, enrolled during active disease.

This sequence joins TRBV19 and TRBJ2-2; 7 positions agree with TRBD1. This CDR3 region has 13 residues. V trimming: 5 bases; J trimming: 6 bases; junction bases outside the gene matches: 3. The germline gives CDR1 LNHDA, CDR2 SQIVND (reference sequence). The CDR3 reads CASSDRVPGELFF. The CDR3 bases are TGTGCCAGTAGTGACAGGGTCCCCGGGGAGCTGTTTTTT.

This chain uses TRBV30 with TRBJ2-7; tentatively, D is TRBD2 (5 bases). Trimming pared 0 bases from V and 3 bases from J, leaving 12 bases between. Germline assignment: CDR1 GTSNPN and CDR2 SVGIG (reference sequence). The length of the CDR3 is 14 residues. The DNA for the CDR3 is TGTGCCTGGAGTGTACCCGGGATTTTCTACGAGCAGTACTTC. It encodes CAWSVPGIFYEQYF.

This clone was detected only a few times. The J gene is TRBJ2-3, the V gene TRBV7-9; the D gene is possibly TRBD2 (6 bases). Germline-derived CDR1 and CDR2 are SEHNR and FQNEAQ (reference sequence). This CDR3 spans 15 amino acids. Trimming shortened V by 5 bases and J by 5 bases, and 17 bases separated the two germline ends. CDR3 sequence: CASSPKTRFGDTQYF. CDR3 bases: TGTGCCAGCAGCCCCAAGACTAGGTTCGGAGATACGCAGTATTTT.

This clone occurred once. This chain links TRBV6-5 with TRBJ1-2; the D gene is possibly TRBD1 (6 bases). This CDR3 has 12 amino acids. The V gene lost 6 bases and the J gene lost 2 bases, with 7 bases spanning the gap. In germline, CDR1 is MNHEY, CDR2 SVGAGI. The CDR3 region is CASSDRNYGYTF. The CDR3 DNA follows: TGTGCCAGCAGCGACAGGAACTATGGCTACACCTTC.

This clone was seen just once. The V call is TRBV11-3, the J call TRBJ2-7, with D possibly TRBD1 on 5 matching bases. Looked up from germline, CDR1 is SGHNT and CDR2 is YENEEA. This CDR3 is built from 13 residues. Deletions cut 5 bases from V and 5 bases from J, with 13 bases between. The CDR3 reads CASSAWVGDEQYF. In DNA form, the CDR3 reads TGTGCCAGCAGCGCGTGGGTAGGGGACGAGCAGTACTTC.

V gene TRBV7-2 combines with J gene TRBJ2-1, with 9 nucleotides matching TRBD2. From germline, CDR1 is SGHTA and CDR2 FQGNSA. The CDR3 length is 14 residues. V gave up 4 bases and J gave up 6 bases; unmatched junction bases: 4. The CDR3 loop reads CASSWREGGNEQFF. The CDR3 bases are TGTGCCAGCAGCTGGCGGGAGGGTGGCAATGAGCAGTTCTTC. The full variable domain, its missing parts supplied by reference TRBV7-2 and TRBJ2-1, is GAGVSQSPSNKVTEKGKDVELRCDPISGHTALYWYRQSLGQGLEFLIYFQGNSAPDKSGLPSDRFSAERTGGSVSTLTIQRTQQEDSAVYLCASSWREGGNEQFFGPGTRLTVL.

The sample holds one count of this clone. The V gene is TRBV10-3, the J gene TRBJ1-1; TRBD1 matches 7 bases. Unmatched junction bases numbered 8, after V lost 4 bases and J lost 9 bases. Germline V gene sequence: CDR1 ENHRY, CDR2 SYGVKD. The CDR3 sequence is 13 residues long. The CDR3 DNA sequence: TGTGCCATCAGTGGAGGACAGGATTTAAAAGCTTTCTTT. This translates into CAISGGQDLKAFF.

The chain has TRBV4-2 and TRBJ2-1, with 10 bases aligning to TRBD2. The CDR3 length is 15 residues. The ends lost 5 bases at V and 6 bases at J; junction bases unmatched: 7. Germline V gene lookup returns CDR1 LGHNA and CDR2 YNFKEQ. CDR3 nucleotides: TGTGCCAGCAGCGCAGGGGGGACTAGCGTCAATGAGCAGTTCTTC. This gives the protein CASSAGGTSVNEQFF.

This chain joins TRBV19 and TRBJ1-2, with 7 bases fitting TRBD1. The CDR3 runs 14 residues. In germline, CDR1 is LNHDA, CDR2 SQIVND (reference sequence). V shed 7 bases and J 4 bases; nucleotides not matched to a gene: 9. CDR3 loop: CASKGDRAAYGYTF. In DNA form, the CDR3 reads TGTGCCAGTAAGGGTGACAGGGCCGCCTATGGCTACACCTTC.

This chain uses TRBV9 with TRBJ2-5, with D possibly being TRBD1 (6 bases). With 5 bases removed from V and 5 bases from J, the gap between germline ends came to 22 bases. The CDR3 runs 16 residues. CDR1 SGDLS and CDR2 YYNGEE come from the germline V gene. The CDR3, as DNA: TGTGCCAGCAGTCAACGTGGGGGAGTTCAGGGGGAGACCCAGTACTTC. Translation gives CASSQRGGVQGETQYF.

The chain combines TRBV2 with TRBJ1-1, with D possibly TRBD1 on 5 matching bases. CDR3 length equals 13 residues. The V and J ends lost 7 bases and 4 bases respectively, with 13 bases between them. Per the germline V gene, CDR1 is SNHLY and CDR2 is FYNNEI. CDR3 coding DNA: TGTGCCAGCACGGGAGAAAGGGGCACTGAAGCTTTCTTT. Protein sequence: CASTGERGTEAFF.

The chain couples TRBV7-3 to TRBJ2-3, with TRBD1 matching 8 bases. V was pared by 5 bases and J by 2 bases, with 6 bases of the junction left unmatched. CDR3 length equals 15 residues. The germline V gene encodes CDR1 SGHTA and CDR2 FQGTGA. Here the CDR3 DNA reads TGTGCCAGCAGCCCCAGGACAGGGATCACAGATACGCAGTATTTT. Translation: CASSPRTGITDTQYF. Filled out from reference TRBV7-3 and TRBJ2-3, the complete variable domain reads GAGVSQTPSNKVTEKGKYVELRCDPISGHTALYWYRQSLGQGPEFLIYFQGTGAADDSGLPNDRFFAVRPEGSVSTLKIQRTERGDSAVYLCASSPRTGITDTQYFGPGTRLTVL.

The genes are TRBV25-1 and TRBJ1-1; a weak D match, TRBD1 (5 bases). CDR1 and CDR2 (germline): MGHDK, SYGVNS. V gave up 3 bases and J gave up 3 bases, with 14 bases separating them. The CDR3 spans 15 residues. CDR3 nucleotide sequence: TGTGCCAGCAGTGACAGGGTGGGTTCAGACACTGAAGCTTTCTTT. Encoded protein: CASSDRVGSDTEAFF.